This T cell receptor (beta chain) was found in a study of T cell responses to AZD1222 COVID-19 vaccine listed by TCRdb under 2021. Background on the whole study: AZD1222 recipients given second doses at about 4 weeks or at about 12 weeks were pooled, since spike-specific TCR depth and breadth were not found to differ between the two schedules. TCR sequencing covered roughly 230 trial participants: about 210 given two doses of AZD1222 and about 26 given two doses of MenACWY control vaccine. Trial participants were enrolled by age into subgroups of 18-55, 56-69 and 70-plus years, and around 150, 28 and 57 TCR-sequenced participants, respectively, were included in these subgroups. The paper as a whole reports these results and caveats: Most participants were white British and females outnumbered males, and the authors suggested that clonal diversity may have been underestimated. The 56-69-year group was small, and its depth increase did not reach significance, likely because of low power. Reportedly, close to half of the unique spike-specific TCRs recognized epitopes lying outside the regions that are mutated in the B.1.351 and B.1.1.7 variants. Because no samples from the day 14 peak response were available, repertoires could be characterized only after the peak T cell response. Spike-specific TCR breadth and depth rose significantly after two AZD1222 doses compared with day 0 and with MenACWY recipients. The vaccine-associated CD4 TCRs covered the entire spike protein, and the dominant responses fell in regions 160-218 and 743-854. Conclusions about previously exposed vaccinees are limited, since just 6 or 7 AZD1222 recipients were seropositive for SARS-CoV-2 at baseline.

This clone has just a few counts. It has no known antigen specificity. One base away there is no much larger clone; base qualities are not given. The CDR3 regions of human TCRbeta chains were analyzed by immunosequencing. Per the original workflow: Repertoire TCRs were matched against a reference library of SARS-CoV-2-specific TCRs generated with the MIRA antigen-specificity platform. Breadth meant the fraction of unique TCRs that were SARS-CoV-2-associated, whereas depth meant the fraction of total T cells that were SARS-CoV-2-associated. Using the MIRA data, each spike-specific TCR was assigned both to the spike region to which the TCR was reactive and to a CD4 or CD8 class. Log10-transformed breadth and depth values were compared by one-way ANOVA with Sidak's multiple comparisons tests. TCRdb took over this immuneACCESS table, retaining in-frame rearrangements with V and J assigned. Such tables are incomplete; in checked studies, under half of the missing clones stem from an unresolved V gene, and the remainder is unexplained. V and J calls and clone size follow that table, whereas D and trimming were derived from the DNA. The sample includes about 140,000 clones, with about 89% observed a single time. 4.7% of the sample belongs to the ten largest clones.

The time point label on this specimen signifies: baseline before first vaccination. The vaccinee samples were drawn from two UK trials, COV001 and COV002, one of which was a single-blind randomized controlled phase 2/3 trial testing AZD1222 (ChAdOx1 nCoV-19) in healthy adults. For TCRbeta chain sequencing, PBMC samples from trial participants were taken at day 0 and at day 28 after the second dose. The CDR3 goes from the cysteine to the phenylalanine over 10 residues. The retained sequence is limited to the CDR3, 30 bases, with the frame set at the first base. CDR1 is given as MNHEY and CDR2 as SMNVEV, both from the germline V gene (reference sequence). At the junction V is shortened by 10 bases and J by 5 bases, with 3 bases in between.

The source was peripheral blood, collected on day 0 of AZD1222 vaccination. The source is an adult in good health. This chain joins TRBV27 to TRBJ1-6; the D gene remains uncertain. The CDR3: CATDNSPLHF. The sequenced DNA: TGTGCCACCGATAATTCACCCCTCCACTTT.